The 13 T cell receptor beta chains reported below all come from one sample, sequenced in a study of radiotherapy plus CTLA-4 blockade in lung cancer (dated by TCRdb to the late 2010s). The library relied on the immunoSEQ multiplex PCR assay. Imported from immuneACCESS, the table was reduced by TCRdb to in-frame sequences with V and J called. These copies leave out some clones; in studies compared against another copy, an unresolved V gene accounts for under half, and the cause of the remainder is not known. The sample records 50,000 to 85,000 clones, around 81% of which are singletons. About 4.2% of the sample comes from the top ten. The source material was peripheral blood, sampled from a patient treated with radiotherapy plus ipilimumab. The receptors stem from a human donor with non-small cell lung cancer who had a partial response to radiotherapy plus ipilimumab.

The chain recombines TRBV9 with TRBJ2-7; perhaps TRBD1 as D (5 bases). There are 14 residues in the CDR3. V gave up 4 bases and J gave up 5 bases, with 16 bases separating them. CDR1 and CDR2 (germline): SGDLS, YYNGEE. CDR3 loop: CASSPCREVHEQYF. CDR3 coding DNA: TGTGCCAGCAGCCCCTGCAGGGAAGTCCACGAGCAGTACTTC.

V gene TRBV28 combines with J gene TRBJ1-4, with D perhaps TRBD1 (6 bases). Germline CDR1 reads MDHEN; CDR2 reads SYDVKM. This CDR3 is 16 amino acids long. V dropped 6 bases and J dropped 0 bases, with 14 bases sitting between them. The CDR3 loop reads CASRPLGHSTNEKLFF. As DNA, the CDR3 is TGTGCCAGCAGACCCCTGGGACATTCAACTAATGAAAAACTGTTTTTT.

The rearrangement links TRBV2 to TRBJ2-2; a weak D match, TRBD1 (5 bases). V lost 0 bases, J lost 14 bases, and 10 bases lay in between. CDR3 length: 12 residues. Germline CDR1 is SNHLY and CDR2 is FYNNEI. This CDR3 is CASSEAGRALFF. The CDR3 DNA reads TGTGCCAGCAGTGAAGCAGGCAGGGCCCTGTTTTTT.

This clone was recorded only once. The chain recombines TRBV6-1 with TRBJ1-3, with a tentative D call TRBD1 (5 bases). CDR1 and CDR2 from the germline V gene are MNHNS and SASEGT. The V and J ends lost 7 bases and 2 bases respectively, with 9 bases between them. This CDR3 has 13 amino acids. The CDR3 is CASNSRAGNTIYF. CDR3 DNA sequence: TGTGCCAGCAATTCCAGGGCTGGAAACACCATATATTTT.

This chain uses TRBV7-8 with TRBJ2-2; maybe TRBD2 (5 bases). The germline V gene encodes CDR1 SGHVS and CDR2 FQNEAQ. The V gene lost 4 bases and the J gene lost 6 bases, with 18 bases spanning the gap. The CDR3 extends over 16 amino acids. The DNA for the CDR3 is TGTGCCAGCAGCTCTCTCGACCTGACTACTCCCGGGGAGCTGTTTTTT. Protein product: CASSSLDLTTPGELFF.

The J gene is TRBJ1-4, the V gene TRBV6-5, with 10 bases fitting TRBD1. Germline V gene lookup returns CDR1 MNHEY and CDR2 SVGAGI. V lost 0 bases, J lost 6 bases, and 1 base stayed unmatched. This CDR3 comprises 15 residues. CDR3 DNA sequence: TGTGCCAGCAGTTACTCCGGGACAGGGGATGAAAAACTGTTTTTT. It translates to CASSYSGTGDEKLFF.

The genes are TRBV2 and TRBJ1-5; maybe TRBD1 (6 bases). Between the trimmed V and J ends, which lost 5 bases and 0 bases, there was a span of 11 bases. The CDR3 runs 15 residues. Germline V gene data show CDR1 as SNHLY and CDR2 as FYNNEI. Written as DNA, the CDR3 is TGTGCCAGCAGTCAGCGGACAGCTAGCAATCAGCCCCAGCATTTT. Its translation: CASSQRTASNQPQHF.

The chain employs TRBV18 and TRBJ1-5; tentatively, D is TRBD1 (5 bases). Trimming pared 0 bases from V and 10 bases from J, leaving 13 bases between. This CDR3 is 14 amino acids long. Germline CDR1 KGHSH, CDR2 LQKENI. The DNA for the CDR3 is TGTGCCAGCTCACCACCTTCCTCGTGGGGCCCCCAGCATTTT. Residues: CASSPPSSWGPQHF.

V and J are TRBV19 and TRBJ1-5; a weak D match, TRBD1 (5 bases). The CDR3 is made up of 13 amino acids. Trimming left V 10 bases short and J 1 base short, with 11 bases between. The germline CDR1 and CDR2 sequences are LNHDA and SQIVND (reference sequence). The CDR3 DNA follows: TGTGCCACCGACAAGGGGAGCAATCAGCCCCAGCATTTT. Translating it yields CATDKGSNQPQHF.

This clone was found once. The gene calls are TRBV19 and TRBJ1-1; 10 bases are a match to TRBD1. The CDR3 totals 13 residues. Trimming removed 6 bases from V and 6 bases from J; junction bases left unmatched: 4. The germline CDR1 and CDR2 sequences are LNHDA and SQIVND (reference sequence). CDR3 sequence (DNA): TGTGCCAGTAGATGGGACAGGGGAGCTGAAGCTTTCTTT. This gives the protein CASRWDRGAEAFF.

This sequence joins TRBV4-1 and TRBJ1-6; 12 bases agree with TRBD1. This CDR3 has 18 amino acids. J was trimmed by 7 bases and V by 0 bases; bases with no gene match: 7. In germline, CDR1 is MGHRA, CDR2 YSYEKL. The CDR3 DNA sequence: TGCGCCAGCAGCCAAGATTGGGACAGGGGGCCCCAAAATTCACCCCTCCACTTT. It specifies CASSQDWDRGPQNSPLHF.

The V and J genes are TRBV10-1 and TRBJ2-7, with D perhaps matching TRBD2 (6 bases). Germline assignment: CDR1 WNHNN and CDR2 SYGVQD (reference sequence). The CDR3 covers 12 residues. V was cut by 4 bases and J by 4 bases, with 8 bases left in between. CDR3 bases: TGCGCCAGCAGTGGGGACTCTTACGAGCAGTACTTC. It translates to CASSGDSYEQYF.

The chain carries TRBV18 and TRBJ2-3; D unclear. The V gene lost 2 bases and the J gene lost 3 bases, with 6 bases spanning the gap. Germline V gene data show CDR1 as KGHSH and CDR2 as LQKENI. There are 13 residues in the CDR3. CDR3 amino acids: CASSPSRTDTQYF. CDR3 nucleotides: TGTGCCAGCTCACCATCACGGACAGATACGCAGTATTTT.